This is a list of T cell receptor beta chains from one sample in a study of regulatory T cells in long-lasting Graves disease. TCRdb called the multiplex PCR reads again in MiXCR, with one record for every CDR3 protein. The table shows around 450,000 distinct CDR3 sequences, with about 22% occurring only once. The specimen was peripheral blood mononuclear cells (PBMCs), collected when the disease was refractory, from a patient treated with antithyroid drugs. Receptors originate from a female donor with Graves disease. The CDR3 runs from the conserved cysteine through the conserved F or W. The order of the fields is CDR3 protein, CDR3 DNA, D gene, V gene, clone size, J gene. D genes are given only for firm matches. Some rows mark clone size as missing; the rest say once, few, many or name a class of expanded clone.

CDR3: CASAGQGGSYEQYF
DNA: TGTGCCAGTGCGGGGCAGGGGGGTTCCTACGAGCAGTACTTC
D: -
V: TRBV28
size: -
J: TRBJ2-7

CDR3: CASSLTTAGNTIYF
DNA: TGTGCCAGCAGCTTAACGACCGCCGGAAACACCATATATTTT
D: -
V: TRBV7-6
size: -
J: TRBJ1-3

CDR3: CASRTPNTGELFF
DNA: TGTGCCAGCAGGACACCGAACACCGGGGAGCTGTTTTTT
D: -
V: TRBV6-1
size: many
J: TRBJ2-2

CDR3: CSARAPPPETQYF
DNA: TGCAGTGCTAGAGCACCCCCGCCGGAGACCCAGTACTTC
D: -
V: TRBV20-1
size: -
J: TRBJ2-5

CDR3: CAISRDRPLDYEQYF
DNA: TGTGCCATCAGCCGGGACAGGCCATTGGACTACGAGCAGTACTTC
D: TRBD1
V: TRBV10-3
size: few
J: TRBJ2-7

CDR3: CASSWAGAGANVLTF
DNA: TGTGCCAGCAGCTGGGCAGGGGCTGGGGCCAACGTCCTGACTTTC
D: -
V: TRBV7-2
size: -
J: TRBJ2-6

CDR3: CASSTEATVYGYTF
DNA: TGTGCCAGCAGCACAGAGGCCACCGTCTATGGCTACACCTTC
D: -
V: TRBV7-9
size: many
J: TRBJ1-2

CDR3: CASSLAKGVMAEAFF
DNA: TGCGCCAGCAGCTTGGCCAAGGGGGTGATGGCTGAAGCTTTCTTT
D: -
V: TRBV5-1
size: few
J: TRBJ1-1

CDR3: CASTSGVYEQYF
DNA: TGTGCCAGCACCTCAGGGGTCTACGAGCAGTACTTC
D: -
V: TRBV28
size: many
J: TRBJ2-7

CDR3: CASSDRNIQYF
DNA: TGTGCCAGCAGCGACAGAAACATTCAGTACTTC
D: -
V: TRBV6-1
size: -
J: TRBJ2-4

CDR3: CASSYRSGRGLYEQYF
DNA: TGTGCCAGCAGTTACAGATCGGGACGGGGCCTATACGAGCAGTACTTC
D: -
V: TRBV6-5
size: many
J: TRBJ2-7

CDR3: CASSLNRGSFTEAFF
DNA: TGTGCCAGCAGTTTAAATCGGGGCAGCTTCACTGAAGCTTTCTTT
D: -
V: TRBV27
size: many
J: TRBJ1-1

CDR3: CASSRLQGAGYGYTF
DNA: TGTGCCAGCAGCCGATTACAGGGGGCGGGCTATGGCTACACCTTC
D: TRBD1
V: TRBV7-2
size: -
J: TRBJ1-2

CDR3: CSARNLYTDTQYF
DNA: TGCAGTGCTAGAAACCTATACACAGATACGCAGTATTTT
D: -
V: TRBV20-1
size: few
J: TRBJ2-3

CDR3: CAWSVLSSNQPQHF
DNA: TGTGCCTGGAGTGTATTGTCTAGCAATCAGCCCCAGCATTTT
D: -
V: TRBV30
size: once
J: TRBJ1-5

CDR3: CASSPRVPGSSSGANVLTF
DNA: TGTGCCAGCAGTCCCAGAGTTCCAGGTAGCTCCTCTGGGGCCAACGTCCTGACTTTC
D: -
V: TRBV28
size: many
J: TRBJ2-6

CDR3: CASSFGQLNTETFF
DNA: TGTGCCAGCAGCTTCGGACAATTGAACACTGAAACTTTCTTT
D: -
V: TRBV11-2
size: many
J: TRBJ1-1

CDR3: CASSETPGQGNSPLHF
DNA: TGTGCCAGCAGTGAAACACCGGGACAGGGAAATTCACCCCTCCACTTT
D: TRBD1
V: TRBV2
size: few
J: TRBJ1-6

CDR3: CAWSANPTGINTEAFF
DNA: TGTGCCTGGAGTGCTAACCCCACAGGGATTAACACTGAAGCTTTCTTT
D: -
V: TRBV30
size: few
J: TRBJ1-1

CDR3: CASRGAGNEQYF
DNA: TGTGCCTCTAGGGGGGCCGGGAACGAGCAGTACTTC
D: -
V: TRBV28
size: many
J: TRBJ2-7

CDR3: CSARDWDGDEQYF
DNA: TGCAGTGCTAGAGATTGGGACGGCGACGAGCAGTACTTC
D: -
V: TRBV20-1
size: -
J: TRBJ2-7

CDR3: CASSAVPIHDSNQPQHF
DNA: TGTGCCAGCAGTGCGGTTCCGATCCACGATAGCAATCAGCCCCAGCATTTT
D: -
V: TRBV2
size: many
J: TRBJ1-5

CDR3: CASSVPGKKNTEAFF
DNA: TGTGCCAGCAGTGTTCCAGGGAAAAAAAACACTGAAGCTTTCTTT
D: -
V: TRBV6-1
size: many
J: TRBJ1-1

CDR3: CAWSIGSYRPQHF
DNA: TGTGCCTGGAGTATAGGTAGCTACCGACCCCAGCATTTT
D: -
V: TRBV30
size: few
J: TRBJ1-5

CDR3: CSVEEEAEDEKLFF
DNA: TGCAGCGTTGAAGAGGAGGCAGAGGATGAAAAACTGTTTTTT
D: -
V: TRBV29-1
size: many
J: TRBJ1-4

CDR3: CASSRSGSNQPQHF
DNA: TGTGCCAGCAGCCGAAGCGGTAGCAATCAGCCCCAGCATTTT
D: -
V: TRBV28
size: many
J: TRBJ1-5

CDR3: CASSKTGTGSHEQYF
DNA: TGTGCCAGCAGTAAGACCGGGACAGGGAGTCACGAGCAGTACTTC
D: TRBD1
V: TRBV6-1
size: -
J: TRBJ2-7

CDR3: CATSDLERDNYGYTF
DNA: TGTGCCACCAGTGATTTGGAAAGGGATAACTATGGCTACACCTTC
D: -
V: TRBV24-1
size: few
J: TRBJ1-2

CDR3: CASSQAGDYEQYF
DNA: TGTGCCAGCAGCCAAGCGGGGGACTACGAGCAGTACTTC
D: -
V: TRBV4-2
size: -
J: TRBJ2-7

CDR3: CASRRDRGWKTQYF
DNA: TGTGCCAGCAGGAGGGACAGGGGGTGGAAGACCCAGTACTTC
D: TRBD1
V: TRBV27
size: many
J: TRBJ2-5

CDR3: CASSYWRSNQPQHF
DNA: TGTGCCAGCAGTTACTGGCGTAGCAATCAGCCCCAGCATTTT
D: -
V: TRBV6-2/TRBV6-3
size: -
J: TRBJ1-5

CDR3: CSVRSRLAGDDTGELFF
DNA: TGCAGCGTTCGCTCAAGACTAGCGGGAGATGACACCGGGGAGCTGTTTTTT
D: TRBD2
V: TRBV29-1
size: -
J: TRBJ2-2

CDR3: CASLRAVLSYEQYF
DNA: TGTGCCAGCCTTCGGGCGGTCCTCTCCTACGAGCAGTACTTC
D: -
V: TRBV25-1
size: -
J: TRBJ2-7